These T cell receptor beta chains were read from a single sample in a study of T cell changes during pregnancy in multiple sclerosis. TCRdb keeps only in-frame clones here, not all; method: immunoSEQ multiplex PCR. The profile shows about 44,000 clones, approximately 92% of them singletons. Input material: peripheral blood. These receptors were taken from a female donor with multiple sclerosis, enrolled in a pregnancy study. Both conserved end residues are part of each CDR3. D genes are given only for firm matches. Clone size appears in some rows only: once, few, many, or a class for an expanded clone.

CDR3 protein | CDR3 DNA | J gene | clone size | D gene | V gene
CASMDRGSGELFF | TGTGCCAGCATGGACAGGGGGAGCGGGGAGCTGTTTTTT | TRBJ2-2 | NA | TRBD1 | TRBV2
CASSESPGNSNQPQHF | TGCGCCAGCAGTGAGTCCCCCGGGAATAGCAATCAGCCCCAGCATTTT | TRBJ1-5 | NA | NA | TRBV10-2
CASSQRQITNTGELFF | TGCGCCAGCAGCCAACGACAGATAACGAACACCGGGGAGCTGTTTTTT | TRBJ2-2 | once | NA | TRBV4-1
CASAEAGQGDQPQHF | TGTGCCAGTGCAGAAGCGGGACAGGGGGACCAGCCCCAGCATTTT | TRBJ1-5 | NA | TRBD1 | TRBV19
CASSPLPGTPKGNEQFF | TGTGCCAGCAGCCCGCTTCCCGGGACCCCTAAGGGGAATGAGCAGTTCTTC | TRBJ2-1 | once | NA | TRBV7-9
CASSYGLYTYNEQFF | TGTGCCAGCAGTTACGGACTCTATACCTACAATGAGCAGTTCTTC | TRBJ2-1 | NA | NA | TRBV7-6
CASGSGTSLFF | TGTGCCAGCGGTTCGGGGACGAGCCTGTTCTTC | TRBJ2-1 | NA | NA | TRBV2
CASSPSPPGNTIYF | TGTGCCAGCTCACCATCCCCACCTGGAAACACCATATATTTT | TRBJ1-3 | once | NA | TRBV18
CASSIRERGTEAFF | TGTGCCAGTAGTATAAGGGAAAGGGGCACTGAAGCTTTCTTT | TRBJ1-1 | NA | NA | TRBV19
CSVGGGADNYGYTF | TGCAGCGTTGGGGGTGGGGCAGACAACTATGGCTACACCTTC | TRBJ1-2 | medium-sized | NA | TRBV29-1
CASSSGLAGGQSSYNEQFF | TGTGCCAGCAGCTCCGGACTAGCGGGAGGCCAAAGCTCCTACAATGAGCAGTTCTTC | TRBJ2-1 | NA | TRBD2 | TRBV7-2
CASSLGQGTKKFF | TGCGCCAGCAGCTTGGGTCAGGGAACGAAGAAGTTCTTC | TRBJ2-1 | NA | NA | TRBV5-1
CSVEGTSGSPYEQYF | TGCAGCGTTGAAGGGACTAGCGGCTCTCCCTACGAGCAGTACTTC | TRBJ2-7 | once | TRBD2 | TRBV29-1
CASSLRVQPQHF | TGTGCCAGCAGTCTCAGGGTTCAGCCCCAGCATTTT | TRBJ1-5 | NA | NA | TRBV28
CASSISGRAYEQYF | TGTGCCAGCAGTATTAGCGGGAGAGCCTACGAGCAGTACTTC | TRBJ2-7 | NA | TRBD2 | TRBV27
CASSSFPDSSGNTIYF | TGCGCCAGCAGCTCCTTTCCAGACAGCTCTGGAAACACCATATATTTT | TRBJ1-3 | NA | NA | TRBV5-1
CSADVGDTSAYEQYF | TGCAGCGCTGACGTGGGGGACACCAGCGCCTACGAGCAGTACTTC | TRBJ2-7 | NA | NA | TRBV29-1
CASSGGTLSGANVLTF | TGTGCCAGCAGTGGCGGGACTCTCTCTGGGGCCAACGTCCTGACTTTC | TRBJ2-6 | NA | NA | TRBV6-4
CASSDATGEVGYTF | TGCGCCAGCAGTGATGCAACAGGGGAGGTTGGCTACACCTTC | TRBJ1-2 | NA | TRBD1 | TRBV5-1
CASSPGNTIYF | TGTGCCAGCAGCCCCGGAAACACCATATATTTT | TRBJ1-3 | NA | NA | TRBV2
CASRNYGEQFF | TGTGCCAGTCGGAACTATGGTGAGCAGTTCTTC | TRBJ2-1 | NA | NA | TRBV19
CASSITAATEAFF | TGTGCCAGCAGCATAACGGCGGCCACTGAAGCTTTCTTT | TRBJ1-1 | NA | NA | TRBV6-5
CASSTDGSYEQYF | TGTGCCAGCAGCACGGACGGTTCCTACGAGCAGTACTTC | TRBJ2-7 | NA | NA | TRBV5-6
CASRSGTITDTQYF | TGTGCCAGCAGGTCCGGGACTATCACAGATACGCAGTATTTT | TRBJ2-3 | NA | TRBD2 | TRBV6-6
CASSLSGLVGTGELFF | TGTGCCAGCAGTTTATCGGGACTAGTAGGGACCGGGGAGCTGTTTTTT | TRBJ2-2 | NA | TRBD2 | TRBV27
CASSYSQGGYGYTF | TGTGCCAGCAGTTACTCGCAGGGTGGCTATGGCTACACCTTC | TRBJ1-2 | NA | NA | TRBV6-5
CASSLSEEGYHNEQFF | TGTGCCAGCAGTTTATCCGAGGAGGGCTACCACAATGAGCAGTTCTTC | TRBJ2-1 | NA | NA | TRBV27
CASSFTGANVLTF | TGTGCCAGCAGCTTCACTGGGGCCAACGTCCTGACTTTC | TRBJ2-6 | NA | NA | TRBV5-8
CASSLDRGWSGELFF | TGTGCCAGCAGCTTAGACAGGGGATGGTCCGGGGAGCTGTTTTTT | TRBJ2-2 | NA | TRBD1 | TRBV7-9
CASSMTGRYGYTF | TGTGCCAGTAGTATGACAGGGCGCTATGGCTACACCTTC | TRBJ1-2 | NA | TRBD1 | TRBV19
CAISESITPEQETQYF | TGTGCCATCAGTGAGTCCATTACCCCCGAACAAGAGACCCAGTACTTC | TRBJ2-5 | NA | NA | TRBV10-3
CASRQTGLGYTF | TGTGCCAGCAGACAAACAGGGTTGGGCTACACCTTC | TRBJ1-2 | NA | NA | TRBV28
CANLTGGVGETQYF | TGCGCCAACCTTACGGGAGGAGTAGGAGAGACCCAGTACTTC | TRBJ2-5 | NA | TRBD2 | TRBV10-1
CASSQEVGYIEETQYF | TGCGCCAGCAGCCAAGAAGTAGGCTACATCGAAGAGACCCAGTACTTC | TRBJ2-5 | NA | NA | TRBV4-1
CASSLGGATNEKLFF | TGTGCCAGCAGTTTAGGGGGCGCGACTAATGAAAAACTGTTTTTT | TRBJ1-4 | NA | NA | TRBV28
CASSETSGVTDTQYF | TGTGCCAGCAGTGAAACTAGCGGAGTGACAGATACGCAGTATTTT | TRBJ2-3 | NA | TRBD2 | TRBV6-4
CASSPGLAGLNEQFF | TGTGCCAGCTCACCGGGACTAGCGGGTCTCAATGAGCAGTTCTTC | TRBJ2-1 | NA | TRBD2 | TRBV18
CASSLDRNTGELFF | TGTGCCAGCTCACTCGACAGGAACACCGGGGAGCTGTTTTTT | TRBJ2-2 | NA | NA | TRBV18
CSAQGGDEQYF | TGCAGTGCTCAGGGGGGGGACGAGCAGTACTTC | TRBJ2-7 | NA | NA | TRBV20-1
CASSSGTGGTGGIMGINIQYF | TGTGCCAGCAGTTCCGGGACAGGGGGCACTGGGGGAATAATGGGTATAAACATTCAGTACTTC | TRBJ2-4 | NA | TRBD1 | TRBV28
CASSQLPQASGANVLTF | TGCGCCAGCAGCCAATTGCCACAGGCCTCTGGGGCCAACGTCCTGACTTTC | TRBJ2-6 | few | NA | TRBV4-3
CAWSREGYSNQPQHF | TGTGCCTGGAGTAGGGAGGGTTATAGCAATCAGCCCCAGCATTTT | TRBJ1-5 | NA | NA | TRBV30
CASSLDRAYTDTQYF | TGCGCCAGCAGCTTGGACAGGGCTTACACAGATACGCAGTATTTT | TRBJ2-3 | NA | NA | TRBV5-1
CASSFSGTAYEQYF | TGTGCCAGCAGCTTTTCCGGCACCGCCTACGAGCAGTACTTC | TRBJ2-7 | NA | NA | TRBV5-4
CASSEALLNTEAFF | TGTGCCAGCAGTGAAGCCCTACTCAACACTGAAGCTTTCTTT | TRBJ1-1 | NA | NA | TRBV6-1
CASSTRGQLGMNTIYF | TGTGCCAGTAGTACCCGGGGACAACTAGGAATGAACACCATATATTTT | TRBJ1-3 | NA | NA | TRBV19
CASSIGAGYTF | TGTGCCAGTAGTATCGGGGCCGGCTACACCTTC | TRBJ1-2 | NA | NA | TRBV19
CASSSGQFTGYTF | TGTGCCAGCAGTTCAGGGCAGTTTACTGGCTACACCTTC | TRBJ1-2 | NA | NA | TRBV28
CASSSREGTDTQYF | TGTGCCAGCAGTTCCCGGGAGGGCACAGATACGCAGTATTTT | TRBJ2-3 | NA | TRBD2 | TRBV27
CASSFTGGLPKETQYF | TGTGCCAGCAGCTTCACCGGGGGCCTCCCTAAAGAGACCCAGTACTTC | TRBJ2-5 | once | NA | TRBV7-2
CASSQDIRFSNQPQHF | TGCGCCAGCAGCCAAGATATCAGGTTTAGCAATCAGCCCCAGCATTTT | TRBJ1-5 | NA | NA | TRBV4-3
CASSLEAGSNSGANVLTF | TGTGCCAGCAGCTTAGAAGCGGGGAGTAACTCTGGGGCCAACGTCCTGACTTTC | TRBJ2-6 | NA | TRBD2 | TRBV11-2
CASSQIGQANQPQHF | TGTGCCAGCAGCCAAATAGGACAGGCCAATCAGCCCCAGCATTTT | TRBJ1-5 | NA | TRBD1 | TRBV5-6
CASSLVWGSGANVLTF | TGTGCCAGCAGCTTGGTGTGGGGCTCTGGGGCCAACGTCCTGACTTTC | TRBJ2-6 | NA | NA | TRBV7-6
CASSLVDLSYNEQFF | TGCGCCAGCAGCTTGGTTGACTTATCCTACAATGAGCAGTTCTTC | TRBJ2-1 | NA | NA | TRBV5-1